One and the same sample provided the 3 T cell receptor beta chains below, sequenced in a study of T cells after yellow fever vaccination. TCRdb redid the calling of the 5' RACE reads with MiXCR, one entry per CDR3 protein. The sample yields some 250,000 distinct CDR3 sequences, 3.6% seen once. The sample was PBMCs, taken 15 days after the yellow fever booster vaccination. Receptors were obtained from a man aged 18 to 30 who received the YFV17D yellow fever vaccine.

This clonotype was counted many times. The chain is built from TRBV7-2 and TRBJ2-3; 12 bases align to TRBD2. V was pared by 10 bases and J by 3 bases, with 5 bases of the junction left unmatched. The V gene's germline CDR1 is SGHTA and CDR2 FQGNSA. The CDR3 covers 14 residues. DNA for the CDR3: TGTGCCACCCGCACTAGCGGGGGGACAGATACGCAGTATTTT. Translation gives CATRTSGGTDTQYF.

This clonotype was picked up many times. The V call is TRBV27, the J call TRBJ2-3; 8 nucleotides match TRBD1. Germline V gene sequence: CDR1 MNHEY, CDR2 SMNVEV (reference sequence). Trimming cost V 5 bases and J 4 bases; bases outside gene matches: 8. This CDR3 is 15 amino acids long. The CDR3 spells CASSRRQGLSDTQYF. CDR3 in DNA: TGTGCCAGCAGTCGCCGACAGGGGCTTTCAGATACGCAGTATTTT.

The rearrangement uses TRBV5-4 and TRBJ2-1; TRBD1 is a possible D gene (6 bases). The CDR3 spans 14 residues. The V gene's germline CDR1 is SGHNT and CDR2 YYREEE (reference sequence). Trimming took 1 base from V and 3 from J, leaving 8 bases between them. The CDR3 coding sequence is TGTGCCAGCAGCTTGATGGACAGCTACAATGAGCAGTTCTTC. Amino acids: CASSLMDSYNEQFF.